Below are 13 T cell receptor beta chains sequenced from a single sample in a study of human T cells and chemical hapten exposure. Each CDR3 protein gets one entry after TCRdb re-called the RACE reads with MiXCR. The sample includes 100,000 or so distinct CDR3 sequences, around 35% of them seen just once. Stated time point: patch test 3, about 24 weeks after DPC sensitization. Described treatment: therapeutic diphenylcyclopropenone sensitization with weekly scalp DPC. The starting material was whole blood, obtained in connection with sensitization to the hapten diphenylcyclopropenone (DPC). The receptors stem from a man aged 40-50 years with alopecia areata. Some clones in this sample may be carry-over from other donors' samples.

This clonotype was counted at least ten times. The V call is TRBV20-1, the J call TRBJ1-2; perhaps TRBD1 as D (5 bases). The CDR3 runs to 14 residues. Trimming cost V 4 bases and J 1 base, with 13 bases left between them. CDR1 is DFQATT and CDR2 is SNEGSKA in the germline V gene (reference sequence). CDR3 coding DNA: TGCAGTGCTACAACCGGGGGACTTAACTATGGCTACACCTTC. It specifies CSATTGGLNYGYTF.

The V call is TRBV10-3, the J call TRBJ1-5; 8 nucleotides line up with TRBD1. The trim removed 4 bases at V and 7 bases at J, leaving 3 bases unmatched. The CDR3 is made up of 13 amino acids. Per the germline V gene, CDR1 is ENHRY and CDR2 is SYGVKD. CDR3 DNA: TGTGCCATCAGTGCGACAGGGGACCAGCCCCAGCATTTT. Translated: CAISATGDQPQHF.

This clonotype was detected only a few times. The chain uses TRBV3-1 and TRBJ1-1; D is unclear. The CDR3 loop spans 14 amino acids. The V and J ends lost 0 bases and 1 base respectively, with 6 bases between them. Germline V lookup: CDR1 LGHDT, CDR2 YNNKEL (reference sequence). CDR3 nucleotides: TGTGCCAGCAGCCAAGATGTGCGGAACACTGAAGCTTTCTTT. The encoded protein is CASSQDVRNTEAFF.

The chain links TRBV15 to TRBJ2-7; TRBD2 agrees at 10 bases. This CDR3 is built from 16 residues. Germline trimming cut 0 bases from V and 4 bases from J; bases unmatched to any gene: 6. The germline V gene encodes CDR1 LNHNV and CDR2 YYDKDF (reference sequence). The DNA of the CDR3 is TGTGCCACCAGCAGAGATTCAAGCGGGAGGGGTTACGAGCAGTACTTC. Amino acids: CATSRDSSGRGYEQYF.

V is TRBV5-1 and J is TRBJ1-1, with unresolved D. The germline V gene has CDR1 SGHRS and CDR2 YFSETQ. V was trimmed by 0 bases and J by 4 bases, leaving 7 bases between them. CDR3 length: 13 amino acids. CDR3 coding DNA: TGCGCCAGCAGCTTGGTTGTGGGCACTGAAGCTTTCTTT. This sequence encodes CASSLVVGTEAFF.

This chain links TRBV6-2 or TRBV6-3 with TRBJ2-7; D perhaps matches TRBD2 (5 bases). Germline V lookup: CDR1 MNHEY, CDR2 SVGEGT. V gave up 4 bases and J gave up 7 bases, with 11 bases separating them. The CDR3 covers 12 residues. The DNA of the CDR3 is TGTGCCAGCAGTTCTCTAGCCGGGGAGCAGTACTTC. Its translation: CASSSLAGEQYF.

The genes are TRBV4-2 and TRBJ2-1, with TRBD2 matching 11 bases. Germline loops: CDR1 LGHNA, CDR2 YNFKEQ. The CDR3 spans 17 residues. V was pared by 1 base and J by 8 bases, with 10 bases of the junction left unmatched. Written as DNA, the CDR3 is TGTGCCAGCAGCCAAGGTCTAGCGGGAGGTCGATACGATGAGCAGTTCTTC. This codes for CASSQGLAGGRYDEQFF.

The CDR3 coding sequence is TGTGCCAGCAGTCCCACTTATAATTCACCCCTCCACTTT. Its translation: CASSPTYNSPLHF. J is TRBJ1-6 and V is TRBV6-5; the D is unclear. From germline, CDR1 is MNHEY and CDR2 SVGAGI. V lost 5 bases to trimming and J lost 4 bases, with 6 bases between them. The CDR3 consists of 13 residues.

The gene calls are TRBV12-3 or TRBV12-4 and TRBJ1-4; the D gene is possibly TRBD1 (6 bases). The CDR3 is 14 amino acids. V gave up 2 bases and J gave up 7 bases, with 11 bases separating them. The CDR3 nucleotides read TGTGCCAGCAGTTTAATGGGGGCTGGTGAAAAACTGTTTTTT. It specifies CASSLMGAGEKLFF.

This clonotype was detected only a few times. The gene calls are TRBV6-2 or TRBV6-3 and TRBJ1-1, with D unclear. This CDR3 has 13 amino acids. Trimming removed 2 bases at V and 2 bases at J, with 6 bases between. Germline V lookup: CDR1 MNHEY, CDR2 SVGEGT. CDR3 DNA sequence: TGTGCCAGCAGTTACGAGTCCAACACTGAAGCTTTCTTT. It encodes CASSYESNTEAFF.

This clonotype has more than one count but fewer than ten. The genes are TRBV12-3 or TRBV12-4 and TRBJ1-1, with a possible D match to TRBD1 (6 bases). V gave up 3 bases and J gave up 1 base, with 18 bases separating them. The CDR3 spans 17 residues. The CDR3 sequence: CASSLYVGGLGNTEAFF. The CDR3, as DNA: TGTGCCAGCAGTTTGTATGTGGGGGGCCTGGGGAACACTGAAGCTTTCTTT.

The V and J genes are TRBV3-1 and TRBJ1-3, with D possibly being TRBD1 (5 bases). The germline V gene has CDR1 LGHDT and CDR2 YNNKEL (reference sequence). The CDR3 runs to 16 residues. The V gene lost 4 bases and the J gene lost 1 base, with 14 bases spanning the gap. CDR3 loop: CASSPITGGSGNTIYF. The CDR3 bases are TGTGCCAGCAGCCCAATAACCGGGGGTTCTGGAAACACCATATATTTT.

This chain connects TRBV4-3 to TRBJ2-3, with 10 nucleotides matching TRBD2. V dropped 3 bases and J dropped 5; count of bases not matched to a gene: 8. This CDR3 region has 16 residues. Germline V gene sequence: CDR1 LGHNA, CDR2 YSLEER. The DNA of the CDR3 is TGCGCCAGCAGCCAGCTTTCTAGCGGGAGTGGAGATACGCAGTATTTT. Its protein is CASSQLSSGSGDTQYF.